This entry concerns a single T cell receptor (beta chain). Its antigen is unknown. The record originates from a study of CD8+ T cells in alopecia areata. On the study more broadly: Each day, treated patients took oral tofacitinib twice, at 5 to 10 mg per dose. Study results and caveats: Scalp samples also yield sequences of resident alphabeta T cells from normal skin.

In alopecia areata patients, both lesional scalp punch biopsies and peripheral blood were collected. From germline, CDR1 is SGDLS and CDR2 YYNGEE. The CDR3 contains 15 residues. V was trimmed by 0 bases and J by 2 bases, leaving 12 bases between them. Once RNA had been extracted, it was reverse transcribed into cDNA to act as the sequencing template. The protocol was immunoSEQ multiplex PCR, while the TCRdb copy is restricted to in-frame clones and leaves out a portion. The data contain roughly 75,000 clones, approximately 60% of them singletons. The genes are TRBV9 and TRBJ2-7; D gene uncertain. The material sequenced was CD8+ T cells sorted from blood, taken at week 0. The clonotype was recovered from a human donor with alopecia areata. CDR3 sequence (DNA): TGTGCCAGCAGCGTAGTGAGTGACGGAACCTACGAGCAGTACTTC. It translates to CASSVVSDGTYEQYF.